This T cell receptor beta chain was obtained from a study of blood T cell repertoires in COVID-19 (dated by TCRdb to 2019 to 2021). The study in broad terms: Collaborator samples came from the United States, Italy and Spain and covered acute and convalescent phases of COVID-19. The prospective study material was composed of cDNA or gDNA derived from T cells, B-cell-depleted T cells, or PBMCs. Deeply sampled blood TCRbeta repertoires from subjects exposed to, actively infected with, or recovered from COVID-19 were included in the dataset. The repertoires were released in a freely available public database meant as a resource for research on the immune response to SARS-CoV-2. Samples came from the ongoing ImmuneRACE study (first 160 participants) plus 1,254 subjects from 6 global collaborators. A de-identified subject ID, COVID-19 status, age in years and sex were almost always included in the sample metadata. Where HLA class I and class II types were available, the types were taken from metadata supplied by the sample provider, not from assay-based typing. General study outcomes and caveats: How much clinical and demographic metadata was included differed by source and by participant, and the metadata was provided uncurated.

According to the germline V gene, CDR1 reads KGHSH and CDR2 reads LQKENI. The CDR3 runs 17 amino acids, cysteine and phenylalanine included. Only the CDR3 DNA is retained, 51 bases long and in frame from the first base. V gives up 0 bases and J gives up 1 base, and the segment between their germline ends measures 15 bases. Whole blood was collected in K2EDTA tubes by collaborating institutions according to the institutions' own protocols. Collaborator samples were shipped for TCRbeta analysis as frozen whole blood, isolated PBMCs, or DNA extracted from either sample type. On this clone: It has no known antigen specificity. No base-level quality is on record; no much larger clone is a single base apart.

TCRbeta CDR3 regions were amplified from genomic DNA by means of the immunoSEQ Assay, a bias-controlled multiplex PCR. The paper's processing steps were these. Within the assay, amplification of reference gene primers was used to estimate how many nucleated cells each sample contained. To quantify the absolute abundance of each unique TCRbeta CDR3 rearrangement, sequence reads were collapsed and filtered. For each sample, productive Simpson clonality was calculated by taking the square root of Simpson's diversity index across productive rearrangements. TCRdb stores this immuneACCESS table with in-frame sequences only. Part of the clones is absent; in the studies checked, under half of the shortfall reflects unresolved V genes, and no reason is known for the rest. V and J calls and clone size come straight from that table; D and trimming were deduced from the DNA. The sample contains some 97,000 clones, about nine tenths of them found a single time. 1.7% of the sample belongs to the ten largest clones.

This clonotype originated in a man aged 60-69 years with acute or convalescent COVID-19. The V gene is TRBV18 and the J gene is TRBJ1-1, with TRBD1 as a weak D call on 6 bases. The sample was peripheral blood. The CDR3 protein sequence reads: CASSPPGAGLKNTEAFF. Here is the DNA: TGTGCCAGCTCACCACCGGGGGCAGGGCTAAAGAACACTGAAGCTTTCTTT.